This T cell receptor beta chain derives from a study of shared clonotypes between healthy human individuals (dated by TCRdb to about 2020). About the study as a whole: The cohort comprised a couple of women and a few men aged 18 to 49 years. Libraries were prepared and TCR repertoires were sequenced by different laboratories using diverse techniques, in order to increase sequencing depth and limit assay-specific biases. To estimate repertoire size and how much clonotypes are shared between individuals, the study performed deep sequencing of blood TCR repertoires from 4 to 6 healthy adults. For each donor, three plates each were used for CD4 naive and CD4 memory, two plates were used for CD8 naive, and one plate was used for CD8 memory. Leukapheresis yielded between about 0.9 and 9 billion PBMCs per donor.

Donors were healthy HIV-negative adults with no recently reported acute infections or vaccinations. Every donor was a Caucasian adult living in Nashville, Tennessee, USA. CD4+ T cells were enriched by magnetic negative selection, after which naive cells were positively selected on CD45RA and the negative fraction was taken as the memory subset. Blood was obtained by leukapheresis, after which PBMCs were separated by Ficoll-Histopaque density gradient centrifugation and cryopreserved in liquid nitrogen vapor phase. Purity and quantity of every magnetically sorted T cell population were checked by analytical flow cytometry. Genomic DNA was isolated from every sorted fraction and measured by UV absorbance on a Nanodrop 2000c. V trim: 0 bases; J trim: 4 bases; unmatched bases: 9. Spanning cysteine to phenylalanine, the CDR3 consists of 17 amino acids. Only the CDR3 DNA is retained, 51 bases long and in frame from the first base.

As regards this clone: Its antigen has not been determined. Base qualities are not provided; no much larger clone lies one nucleotide away.

Paper-wide results and their limitations: Larger estimated clonotype richness was generally found for naive subsets than for memory subsets. The small number of donors limited the genetic and exposure-history diversity represented. Around 5% of naive CD4, 3.5% of naive CD8, 2.3% of memory CD4, and 0.4% of memory CD8 clonotypes were shared across four donors. Rarefaction of sorted-subset datasets indicated incomplete sequencing despite the large sequencing depth. Compared with non-shared clonotypes, the clonotypes found in all four sorted-subset donors had higher generation probabilities. Pairwise subsampling indicated that sequencing depth was expected to affect the degree of clonotype sharing among donors. Sampling was restricted to blood, and TCR repertoires in tissue are likely to differ from TCR repertoires in blood.

TCR CDR3 regions were amplified from genomic DNA by multiplex PCR using the deep immunoSEQ assay. Genomic DNA extracted from each cell subset was distributed evenly over all wells of several immunoSEQ 96-well plates, and each plate served as one replicate. For sorted subsets, each replicate PCR was loaded with about 200 ng genomic DNA, equivalent to 32,000 or so T cell genomes. Purified libraries were measured with a Qubit 3.0 fluorometer, size-checked on a Bioanalyzer 2100, and measured again with the KAPA Library Quantification kit. Every immunoSEQ 96-well plate was sequenced on a separate single-read 150-cycle Illumina NextSeq 550 flow cell. Regarding the original processing steps: Because the immunoSEQ output included only junctional sequences and no quality scores, the filtering could not be the same as the filtering used for full-length reads. Sequences were annotated with PyIR, a Python wrapper for IgBLAST v1.9, using IMGT germline references to assign V/J genes and CDR3. Reads were filtered out if the reads had weak V/J assignments (E-value above 1e-6), no CDR3, stop codons, out-of-frame junctions, or ambiguous translated residues. V3J clonotypes were defined by identical inferred V gene, J gene, and CDR3 amino acid sequence. The percentage overlap between two repertoires was calculated by dividing the number of shared unique clonotypes by the size of the smaller repertoire. Richness of each repertoire was evaluated using RTK rarefaction, the Chao1 estimator, and Recon v2.1 estimates of unobserved clonotypes. For all TCRbeta clonotypes obtained by the gDNA method from several donors, generation probabilities were computed with OLGA. TCRdb took this table from immuneACCESS and kept in-frame rearrangements with V and J called. Such tables lack part of the clones; where checked against another copy, unresolved V genes explain under half of the gap, and the rest is unexplained. That table is the source of V, J and clone size, and D and trimming were worked out from the DNA. The sample table shows about a million clones, and about 72% are seen once. Jointly, the top ten make up about 0.94% of the sample.

This sequence originates from a young man in good health. Some clones in this sample may be carry-over from other donors' samples. The sequence links TRBV23-1 to TRBJ2-3; 8 middle bases align to TRBD1. Being an ORF, TRBV23-1 has a function that is uncertain. Sequenced material: memory CD4+ T cells from PBMCs. Taken with the paper, the label for cell subset or site translates to: CD45RA-negative fraction. The nucleotides are TGCGCCAGCAGTCAATCCAGGAGACAGGGGTCCGCAGATACGCAGTATTTT. It codes for CASSQSRRQGSADTQYF.